One sample yielded the 20 T cell receptor beta chains listed below, sequenced in a study of cytomegalovirus exposure and HLA in healthy donors. Method: immunoSEQ multiplex PCR; TCRdb's copy keeps in-frame clones and lacks some. The top ten clones hold more than 1.2% of a sample with about 200,000 clones, roughly 83% of them seen once. Sample: PBMCs. The receptors stem from a woman between 18 and 29 years old in good health and CMV-seronegative.

The CDR3 loop reads CASSLGGNYGYTF. CDR3 nucleotides: TGTGCCAGCAGCTTGGGGGGCAACTATGGCTACACCTTC. The rearrangement uses TRBV5-5 and TRBJ1-2, with a weak D call TRBD1 (5 bases). Trimming pared 0 bases from V and 2 bases from J, leaving 5 bases between. CDR1 and CDR2 from the germline V gene are SGHKS and YYEKEE (reference sequence). The CDR3 covers 13 residues. The complete variable domain, with remaining parts taken from reference TRBV5-5 and TRBJ1-2, reads DAGVTQSPTHLIKTRGQQVTLRCSPISGHKSVSWYQQVLGQGPQFIFQYYEKEERGRGNFPDRFSARQFPNYSSELNVNALLLGDSALYLCASSLGGNYGYTFGSGTRLTVV.

The CDR3 DNA sequence: TGTGCCAGCTCACGAGTTGGGAACACTGAAGCTTTCTTT. Its translation: CASSRVGNTEAFF. V usage is TRBV18 and J usage is TRBJ1-1; no clear D. V lost 4 bases and J lost 1, with 7 bases in between. The germline V gene has CDR1 KGHSH and CDR2 LQKENI. This CDR3 is built from 13 residues.

CDR3 DNA: TGTGCCACCAGCAGGACCACAGGGCCAACTAATGAAAAACTGTTTTTT. The encoded protein is CATSRTTGPTNEKLFF. The chain recombines TRBV15 with TRBJ1-4; D may be TRBD1 (6 bases). Germline lookup yields CDR1 LNHNV and CDR2 YYDKDF (reference sequence). The CDR3 covers 16 residues. V lost 3 bases, J lost 0 bases, and 11 bases lay in between. Together with reference TRBV15 and TRBJ1-4, the CDR3 gives the full variable domain: DAMVIQNPRYQVTQFGKPVTLSCSQTLNHNVMYWYQQKSSQAPKLLFHYYDKDFNNEADTPDNFQSRRPNTSFCFLDIRSPGLGDTAMYLCATSRTTGPTNEKLFFGSGTQLSVL.

This sequence joins TRBV7-7 and TRBJ2-2; TRBD1 matches 7 bases. The germline V gene has CDR1 SSHAT and CDR2 FNYEAQ (reference sequence). This CDR3 contains 16 residues. With V trimmed by 4 bases and J by 6 bases, 11 bases remained unmatched. The CDR3: CASSSLTQGWAGELFF. DNA of the CDR3: TGTGCCAGCAGCTCACTGACACAGGGGTGGGCCGGGGAGCTGTTTTTT.

This clone has a single count. At one end the junction does not follow the germline gene, possibly because of a read error. The rearrangement joins TRBV6-1 to TRBJ1-1, with D possibly matching TRBD1 (6 bases). Germline V gene lookup returns CDR1 MNHNS and CDR2 SASEGT. The CDR3 sequence is 15 residues long. CDR3 sequence: CASREAGGAGTEAFF. Here the CDR3 DNA reads TGTGCCAGCAGAGAAGCTGGGGGGGCAGGGACTGAAGCTTTCTTT.

The chain has TRBV14 and TRBJ1-2, with D maybe TRBD1 (5 bases). Trimming took off 5 bases at V and 3 bases at J, with 7 bases between the two ends. The CDR3 loop spans 12 amino acids. Germline CDR1 is SGHDN and CDR2 is FVKESK. The CDR3 DNA reads as TGTGCCAGCAGCGCAGGGTACTATGGCTACACCTTC. It encodes CASSAGYYGYTF.

The chain couples TRBV27 to TRBJ2-5; TRBD1 matches 9 bases. Germline lookup yields CDR1 MNHEY and CDR2 SMNVEV (reference sequence). J was trimmed by 3 bases and V by 3 bases; bases with no gene match: 11. The CDR3 consists of 17 residues. For the CDR3, the DNA is TGTGCCAGCAGTTTCAAGACAGGGGGAATGATAGAAGAGACCCAGTACTTC. Its translation is CASSFKTGGMIEETQYF.

Written as DNA, the CDR3 is TGTGCCAGTAGTATAGATGGGACTAGCGGGAGTTTTGCCGGGGAGCTGTTTTTT. It is translated as CASSIDGTSGSFAGELFF. The chain employs TRBV19 and TRBJ2-2; the match to TRBD2 covers 14 bases. Per the germline V gene, CDR1 is LNHDA and CDR2 is SQIVND (reference sequence). V dropped 0 bases and J dropped 6; count of bases not matched to a gene: 6. The CDR3 has 18 amino acids.

This chain joins TRBV5-1 and TRBJ2-5; the D gene is possibly TRBD1 (6 bases). Germline CDR1 is SGHRS and CDR2 is YFSETQ. The germline V and J ends were trimmed by 1 base and 2 bases, with 12 bases remaining between them. The CDR3 consists of 15 residues. The DNA for the CDR3 is TGCGCCAGCAGCTTGATCGGACAGAGGCAAGAGACCCAGTACTTC. Its translation is CASSLIGQRQETQYF.

This clone showed up just a few times. The rearrangement uses TRBV11-2 and TRBJ2-1; 12 positions agree with TRBD2. This CDR3 is 16 amino acids long. Germline-derived CDR1 and CDR2 are SGHAT and FQNNGV. V was pared by 3 bases and J by 8 bases, with 8 bases of the junction left unmatched. The CDR3 DNA follows: TGTGCCAGCAGCTTTACTAGCGGGGGGCGATTCGATGAGCAGTTCTTC. It is translated as CASSFTSGGRFDEQFF.

The chain combines TRBV7-2 with TRBJ2-5; 10 bases match TRBD2. J was trimmed by 6 bases and V by 1 base; bases with no gene match: 8. Germline CDR1 and CDR2: SGHTA and FQGNSA. CDR3 length: 16 residues. In DNA, the CDR3 is TGTGCCAGCAGCTTAGATTCTAGCGGGAGCGTAAAGACCCAGTACTTC. Residues: CASSLDSSGSVKTQYF.

A single count supports this clone. V gene TRBV7-6 combines with J gene TRBJ2-3; 10 nucleotides line up with TRBD2. The CDR3 spans 16 residues. The ends lost 5 bases at V and 3 bases at J; junction bases unmatched: 8. Germline V CDR1 and CDR2: SGHVS, FNYEAQ. The CDR3 is CASSLLQAGGTDTQYF. The CDR3 DNA reads TGTGCCAGCAGCCTACTGCAAGCGGGAGGGACAGATACGCAGTATTTT. The full variable domain, in which reference TRBV7-6 and TRBJ2-3 provide the parts outside the CDR3, is GAGVSQSPRYKVTKRGQDVALRCDPISGHVSLYWYRQALGQGPEFLTYFNYEAQQDKSGLPNDRFSAERPEGSISTLTIQRTEQRDSAMYRCASSLLQAGGTDTQYFGPGTRLTVL.

Concerning this clone: Other DNA sequences of this sample code for an identical CDR3. This sequence joins TRBV30 and TRBJ1-1; D is perhaps TRBD1 (6 bases). This CDR3 contains 13 residues. Germline CDR1 is GTSNPN and CDR2 is SVGIG (reference sequence). Trimming left V 2 bases short and J 1 base short, with 8 bases between. Here the CDR3 reads CAWSLTGNTEAFF. In nucleotides, the CDR3 is TGTGCCTGGAGTCTGACAGGGAACACTGAAGCTTTCTTT.

This sequence joins TRBV2 and TRBJ2-1; D perhaps matches TRBD2 (5 bases). V was trimmed by 6 bases and J by 2 bases, leaving 11 bases between them. Germline V gives CDR1 SNHLY, CDR2 FYNNEI. The CDR3 totals 14 residues. The CDR3 bases are TGTGCCAGCAGCATGGCCGGGGCCTACAATGAGCAGTTCTTC. Its protein product is CASSMAGAYNEQFF.

This chain connects TRBV6-5 to TRBJ2-3; the match to TRBD2 covers 8 bases. The germline gives CDR1 MNHEY, CDR2 SVGAGI. V lost 0 bases, J lost 1 base, and 0 bases stayed unmatched. This CDR3 region has 15 residues. The CDR3: CASSYSREGTDTQYF. For the CDR3, the DNA is TGTGCCAGCAGTTACTCGCGGGAGGGCACAGATACGCAGTATTTT.

Only a few counts were recorded for this clone. The chain recombines TRBV6-6 with TRBJ1-2; D remains unclear. V was trimmed by 0 bases and J by 0 bases, leaving 5 bases between them. This CDR3 spans 14 amino acids. Germline CDR1 is MNHNY and CDR2 is SVGAGI (reference sequence). CDR3 bases: TGTGCCAGCAGTTACTCGAGCGCTAACTATGGCTACACCTTC. Residues: CASSYSSANYGYTF.

The genes are TRBV9 and TRBJ2-6, with TRBD1 identical over 8 bases. V trimming: 2 bases; J trimming: 0 bases; junction bases outside the gene matches: 10. This CDR3 comprises 19 residues. CDR1 is SGDLS, CDR2 YYNGEE, per germline. DNA of the CDR3: TGTGCCAGCAGCGTTGCAACCAGGGGGCCCTTCTCTGGGGCCAACGTCCTGACTTTC. It is translated as CASSVATRGPFSGANVLTF.

V and J are TRBV11-3 and TRBJ2-1, with 7 bases that match TRBD2. The CDR3 extends over 15 amino acids. Looked up from germline, CDR1 is SGHNT and CDR2 is YENEEA. With V trimmed by 0 bases and J by 8 bases, 7 bases remained unmatched. The CDR3 nucleotides read TGTGCCAGCAGCTTAGATGGCGGGAGTGGGGATGAGCAGTTCTTC. Protein sequence: CASSLDGGSGDEQFF.

V gene TRBV4-2 combines with J gene TRBJ2-7, with no clear D. This CDR3 is built from 16 residues. In germline, CDR1 is LGHNA, CDR2 YNFKEQ. Trimming removed 0 bases from V and 4 bases from J, with 16 bases in between. The DNA of the CDR3 is TGTGCCAGCAGCCAAGATATTAACGAGGTGTCTTACGAGCAGTACTTC. Protein: CASSQDINEVSYEQYF.

CDR3 bases: TGTGCCAGCAGCCCGTTACCCCGGGACACGGCTGGAAACACCATATATTTT. Amino acids: CASSPLPRDTAGNTIYF. The chain carries TRBV9 and TRBJ1-3, with a possible D match to TRBD1 (6 bases). Per germline, CDR1 SGDLS and CDR2 YYNGEE. V was shortened by 4 bases and J by 2 bases, with 19 bases between the two germline ends. The CDR3 extends over 17 amino acids. Supplemented by reference TRBV9 and TRBJ1-3, the full variable domain reads DSGVTQTPKHLITATGQRVTLRCSPRSGDLSVYWYQQSLDQGLQFLIQYYNGEERAKGNILERFSAQQFPDLHSELNLSSLELGDSALYFCASSPLPRDTAGNTIYFGEGSWLTVV.